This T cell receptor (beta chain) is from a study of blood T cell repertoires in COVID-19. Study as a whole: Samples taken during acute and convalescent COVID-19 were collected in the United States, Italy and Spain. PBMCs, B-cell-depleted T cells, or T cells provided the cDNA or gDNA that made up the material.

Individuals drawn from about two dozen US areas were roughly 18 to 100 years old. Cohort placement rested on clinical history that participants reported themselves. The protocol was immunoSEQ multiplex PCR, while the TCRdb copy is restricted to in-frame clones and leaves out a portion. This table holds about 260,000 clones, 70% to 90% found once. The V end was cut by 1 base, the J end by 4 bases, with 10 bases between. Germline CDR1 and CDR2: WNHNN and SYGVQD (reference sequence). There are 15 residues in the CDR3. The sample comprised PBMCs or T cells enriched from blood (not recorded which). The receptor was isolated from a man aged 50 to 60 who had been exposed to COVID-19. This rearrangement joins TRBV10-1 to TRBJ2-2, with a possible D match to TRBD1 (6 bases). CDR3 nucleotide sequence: TGCGCCAGCAGTGAGTTAAAAGGGGGCACCGGGGAGCTGTTTTTT. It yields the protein CASSELKGGTGELFF.